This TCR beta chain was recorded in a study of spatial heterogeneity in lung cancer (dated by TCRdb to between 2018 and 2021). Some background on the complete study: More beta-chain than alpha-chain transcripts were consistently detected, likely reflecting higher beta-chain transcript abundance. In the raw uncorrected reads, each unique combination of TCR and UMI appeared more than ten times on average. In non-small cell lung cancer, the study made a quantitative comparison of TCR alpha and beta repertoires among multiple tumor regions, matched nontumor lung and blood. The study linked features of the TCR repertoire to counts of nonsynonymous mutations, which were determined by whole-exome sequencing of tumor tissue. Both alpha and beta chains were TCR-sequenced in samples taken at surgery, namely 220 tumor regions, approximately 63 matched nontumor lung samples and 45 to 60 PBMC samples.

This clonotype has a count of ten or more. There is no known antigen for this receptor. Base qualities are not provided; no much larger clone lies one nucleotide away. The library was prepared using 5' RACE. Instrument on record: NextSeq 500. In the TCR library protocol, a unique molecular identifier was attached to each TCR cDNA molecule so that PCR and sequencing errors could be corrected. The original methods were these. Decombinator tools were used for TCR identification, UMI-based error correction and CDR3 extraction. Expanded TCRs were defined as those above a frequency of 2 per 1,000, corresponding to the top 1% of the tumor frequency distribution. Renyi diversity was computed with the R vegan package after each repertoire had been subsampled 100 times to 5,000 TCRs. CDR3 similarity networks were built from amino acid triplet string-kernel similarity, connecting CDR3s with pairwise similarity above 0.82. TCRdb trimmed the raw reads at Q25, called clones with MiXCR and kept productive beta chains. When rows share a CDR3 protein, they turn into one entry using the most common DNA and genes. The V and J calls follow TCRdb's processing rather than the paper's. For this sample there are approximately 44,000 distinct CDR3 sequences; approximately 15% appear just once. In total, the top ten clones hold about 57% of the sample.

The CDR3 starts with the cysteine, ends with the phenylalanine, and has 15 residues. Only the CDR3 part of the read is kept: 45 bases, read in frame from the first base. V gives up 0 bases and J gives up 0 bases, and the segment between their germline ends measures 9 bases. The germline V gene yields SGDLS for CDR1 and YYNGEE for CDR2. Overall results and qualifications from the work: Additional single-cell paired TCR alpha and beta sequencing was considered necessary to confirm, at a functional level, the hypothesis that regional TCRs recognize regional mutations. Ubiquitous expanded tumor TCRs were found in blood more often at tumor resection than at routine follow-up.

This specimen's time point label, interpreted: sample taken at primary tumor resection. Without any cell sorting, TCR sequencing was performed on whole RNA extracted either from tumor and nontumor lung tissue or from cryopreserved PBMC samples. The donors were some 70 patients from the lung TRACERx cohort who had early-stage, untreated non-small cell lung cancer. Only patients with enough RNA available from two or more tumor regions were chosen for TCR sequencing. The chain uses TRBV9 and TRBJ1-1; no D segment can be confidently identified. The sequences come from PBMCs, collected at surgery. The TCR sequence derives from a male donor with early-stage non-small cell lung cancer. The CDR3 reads CASSVARRMNTEAFF. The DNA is TGTGCCAGCAGCGTAGCGCGGAGGATGAACACTGAAGCTTTCTTT.